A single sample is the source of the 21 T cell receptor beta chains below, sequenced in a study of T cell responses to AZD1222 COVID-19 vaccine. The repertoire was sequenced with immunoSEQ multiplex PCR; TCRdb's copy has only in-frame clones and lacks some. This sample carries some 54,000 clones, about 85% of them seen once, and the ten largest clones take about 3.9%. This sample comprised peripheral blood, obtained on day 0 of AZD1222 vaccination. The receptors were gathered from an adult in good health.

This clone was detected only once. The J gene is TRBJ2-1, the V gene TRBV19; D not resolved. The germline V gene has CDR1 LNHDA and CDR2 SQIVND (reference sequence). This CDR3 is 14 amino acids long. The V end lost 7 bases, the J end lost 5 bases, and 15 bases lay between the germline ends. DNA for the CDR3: TGTGCCAGTAACAATAGGGCGGCAAACAATGAGCAGTTCTTC. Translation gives CASNNRAANNEQFF.

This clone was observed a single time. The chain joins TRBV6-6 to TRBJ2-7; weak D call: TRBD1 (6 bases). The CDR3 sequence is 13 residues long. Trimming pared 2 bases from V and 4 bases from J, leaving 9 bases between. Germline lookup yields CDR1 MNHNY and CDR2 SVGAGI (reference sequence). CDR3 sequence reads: CASSYPQGYEQYF. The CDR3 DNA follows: TGTGCCAGCAGTTACCCACAGGGATACGAGCAGTACTTC.

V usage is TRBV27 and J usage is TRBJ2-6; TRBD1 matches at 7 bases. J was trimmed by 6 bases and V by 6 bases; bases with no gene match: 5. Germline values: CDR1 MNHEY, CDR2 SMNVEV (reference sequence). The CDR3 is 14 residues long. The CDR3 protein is CASRTGMVANVLTF. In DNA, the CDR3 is TGTGCCAGCAGGACAGGGATGGTGGCCAACGTCCTGACTTTC. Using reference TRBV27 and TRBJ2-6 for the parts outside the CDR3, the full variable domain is EAQVTQNPRYLITVTGKKLTVTCSQNMNHEYMSWYRQDPGLGLRQIYYSMNVEVTDKGDVPEGYKVSRKEKRNFPLILESPSPNQTSLYFCASRTGMVANVLTFGAGSRLTVL.

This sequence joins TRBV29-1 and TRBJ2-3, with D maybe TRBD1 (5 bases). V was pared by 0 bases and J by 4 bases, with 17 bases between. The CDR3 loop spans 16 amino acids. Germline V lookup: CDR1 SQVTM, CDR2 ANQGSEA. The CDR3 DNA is TGCAGCGTTGAAGATTGGTTCGGCAGGGAATCAGATACGCAGTATTTT. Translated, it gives CSVEDWFGRESDTQYF.

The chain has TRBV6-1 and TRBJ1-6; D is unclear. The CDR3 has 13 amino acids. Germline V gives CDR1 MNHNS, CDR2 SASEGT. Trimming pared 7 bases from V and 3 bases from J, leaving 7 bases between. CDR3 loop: CASTYSYNSPLHF. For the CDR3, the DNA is TGTGCCAGCACGTACAGCTATAATTCACCCCTCCACTTT.

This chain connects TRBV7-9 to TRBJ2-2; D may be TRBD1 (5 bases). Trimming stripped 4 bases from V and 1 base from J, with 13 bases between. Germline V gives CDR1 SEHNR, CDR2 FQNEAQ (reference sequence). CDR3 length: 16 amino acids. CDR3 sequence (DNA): TGTGCCAGCAGCTCTCAAGGGGCCTTGAACACCGGGGAGCTGTTTTTT. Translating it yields CASSSQGALNTGELFF.

The CDR3 here is CASSFPGQGAWSSYEQYF. The CDR3 DNA sequence: TGTGCCAGCAGCTTCCCGGGACAGGGGGCTTGGAGCTCCTACGAGCAGTACTTC. The chain uses TRBV11-2 and TRBJ2-7; 12 bases align to TRBD1. CDR1 and CDR2 (germline): SGHAT, FQNNGV. The CDR3 is 18 amino acids. J lost 0 bases, V lost 3 bases, and 9 bases had no gene match.

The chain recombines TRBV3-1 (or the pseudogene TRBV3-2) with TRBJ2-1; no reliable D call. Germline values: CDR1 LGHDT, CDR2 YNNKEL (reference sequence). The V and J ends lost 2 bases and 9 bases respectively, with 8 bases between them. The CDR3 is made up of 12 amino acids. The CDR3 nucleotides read TGTGCCAGCAGCCAATTTAGACTTGAGCAGTTCTTC. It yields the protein CASSQFRLEQFF.

CDR3 loop: CASSLPSGGRDEQFF. The DNA for the CDR3 is TGTGCCAGCAGCTTGCCTAGCGGGGGTAGGGATGAGCAGTTCTTC. This chain uses TRBV7-9 with TRBJ2-1; 10 nucleotides agree with TRBD2. The CDR3 sequence is 15 residues long. Germline V gene data show CDR1 as SEHNR and CDR2 as FQNEAQ (reference sequence). Trimming at V came to 3 bases and at J to 8 bases, leaving 7 bases not matched to a gene. The full variable domain, completed using reference TRBV7-9 and TRBJ2-1, is DTGVSQNPRHKITKRGQNVTFRCDPISEHNRLYWYRQTLGQGPEFLTYFQNEAQLEKSRLLSDRFSAERPKGSFSTLEIQRTEQGDSAMYLCASSLPSGGRDEQFFGPGTRLTVL.

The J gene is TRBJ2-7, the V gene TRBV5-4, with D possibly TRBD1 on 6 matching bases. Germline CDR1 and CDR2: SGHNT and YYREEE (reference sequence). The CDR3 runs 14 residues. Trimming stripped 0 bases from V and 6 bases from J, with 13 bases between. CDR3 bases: TGTGCCAGCAGCTTGGAAGGGGGTGTACGCGAGCAGTACTTC. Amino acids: CASSLEGGVREQYF.

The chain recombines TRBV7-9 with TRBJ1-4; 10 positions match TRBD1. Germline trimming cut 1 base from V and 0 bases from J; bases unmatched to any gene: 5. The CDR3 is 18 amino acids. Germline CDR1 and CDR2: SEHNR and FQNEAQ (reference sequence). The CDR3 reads CASSLVGTGVATNEKLFF. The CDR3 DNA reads TGTGCCAGCAGCTTAGTGGGGACAGGGGTTGCAACTAATGAAAAACTGTTTTTT.

This chain's CDR3 is CASSDGTRTGSQYF. CDR3 sequence (DNA): TGTGCCAGCAGTGATGGGACTAGGACAGGGTCCCAGTACTTC. V gene TRBV2 combines with J gene TRBJ2-5, with D possibly being TRBD1 or TRBD2 (8 bases each). V dropped 3 bases and J dropped 9 bases, with 17 bases sitting between them. There are 14 residues in the CDR3. Germline CDR1 reads SNHLY; CDR2 reads FYNNEI.

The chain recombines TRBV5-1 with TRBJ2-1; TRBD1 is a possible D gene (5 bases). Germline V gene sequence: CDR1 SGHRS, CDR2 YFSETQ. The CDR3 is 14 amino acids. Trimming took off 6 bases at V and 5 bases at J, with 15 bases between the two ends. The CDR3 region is CASTPPAGNNEQFF. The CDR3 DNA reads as TGCGCCAGCACCCCCCCCGCAGGGAACAATGAGCAGTTCTTC.

The CDR3 spells CASSESPGSSYEQYF. CDR3 nucleotides: TGTGCCAGCAGTGAAAGTCCAGGGAGCTCCTACGAGCAGTACTTC. V usage is TRBV2 and J usage is TRBJ2-7; D might be TRBD1 or TRBD2, each matching 5 bases. Germline CDR1 and CDR2: SNHLY and FYNNEI. The CDR3 loop spans 15 amino acids. V shed 2 bases and J shed 0 bases, with 11 bases lying between them.

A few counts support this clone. CDR3 amino acids: CASSFDRATKAFF. The CDR3, as DNA: TGTGCCAGTAGTTTCGACAGGGCTACTAAAGCTTTCTTT. The chain is built from TRBV19 and TRBJ1-1; TRBD1 matches 7 bases. The CDR3 loop spans 13 amino acids. Germline CDR1 reads LNHDA; CDR2 reads SQIVND (reference sequence). Losses at the gene ends were 5 bases for V and 9 bases for J; bases not matched to a gene: 9.

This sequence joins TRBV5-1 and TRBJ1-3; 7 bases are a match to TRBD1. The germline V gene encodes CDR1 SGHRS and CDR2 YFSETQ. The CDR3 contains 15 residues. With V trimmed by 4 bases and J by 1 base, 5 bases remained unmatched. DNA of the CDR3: TGCGCCAGCAGCCAGACAGGGACTTCTGGAAACACCATATATTTT. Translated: CASSQTGTSGNTIYF.

For the CDR3, the DNA is TGCGCCAGCAGCCTACAGGGTGACTATGGCTACACCTTC. It codes for CASSLQGDYGYTF. V usage is TRBV5-1 and J usage is TRBJ1-2, with TRBD1 as a possible D gene (6 bases). Germline CDR1 reads SGHRS; CDR2 reads YFSETQ. V dropped 4 bases and J dropped 3 bases, with 10 bases sitting between them. The CDR3 totals 13 residues.

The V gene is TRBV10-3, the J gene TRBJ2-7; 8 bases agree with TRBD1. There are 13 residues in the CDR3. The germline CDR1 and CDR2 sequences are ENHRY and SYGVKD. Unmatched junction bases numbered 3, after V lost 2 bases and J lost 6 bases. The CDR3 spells CAISEQGAVEQYF. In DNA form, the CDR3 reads TGTGCCATCAGTGAGCAGGGGGCGGTCGAGCAGTACTTC.

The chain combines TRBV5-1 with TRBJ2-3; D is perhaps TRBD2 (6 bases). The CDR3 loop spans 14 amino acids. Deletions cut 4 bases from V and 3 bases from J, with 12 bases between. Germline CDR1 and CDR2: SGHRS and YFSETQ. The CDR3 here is CASSPGGRTDTQYF. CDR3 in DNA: TGCGCCAGCAGCCCCGGGGGTCGAACAGATACGCAGTATTTT.

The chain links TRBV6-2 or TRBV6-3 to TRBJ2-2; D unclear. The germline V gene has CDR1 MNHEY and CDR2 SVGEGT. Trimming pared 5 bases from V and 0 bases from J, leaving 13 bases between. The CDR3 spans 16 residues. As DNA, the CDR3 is TGTGCCAGCAGTCTGGGTGGCGCTGCGAACACCGGGGAGCTGTTTTTT. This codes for CASSLGGAANTGELFF.

CDR3 DNA: TGCGCCAGCAGCCAAGTGGCAGGACAGCAGCCCCAGCATTTT. This translates into CASSQVAGQQPQHF. V is TRBV4-1 and J is TRBJ1-5, with a possible D match to TRBD1 (6 bases). CDR3 length equals 14 residues. Trimming cost V 1 base and J 7 bases, with 11 bases left between them. From germline, CDR1 is MGHRA and CDR2 YSYEKL.